These T cell receptor beta chains were read from a single sample in a study of OX40 agonist ivuxolimab in advanced cancers. The protocol was immunoSEQ multiplex PCR, while the TCRdb copy is restricted to in-frame clones and leaves out a portion. The sample consists of over 20,000 clones, 65% to 80% of them appearing once. This specimen consisted of CD4+ or CD8+ T cells sorted from blood, obtained in a trial of the OX40 agonist ivuxolimab. These receptors were collected from an adult with an advanced solid tumor such as melanoma, head and neck, liver or kidney cancer. The CDR3 runs from the conserved cysteine through the conserved F or W. Each record gives: clone size, J gene, V gene, D gene, CDR3 protein, CDR3 DNA. The D gene is left open where the match is weak. The listing skips clone size in some rows; elsewhere it reads once, few, many or a size class.

abundance: NA
j_gene: TRBJ2-1
v_gene: TRBV12-5
d_gene: NA
CDR3aa: CASGSGWGDHNEQFF
CDR3nt: TGTGCTAGTGGTTCGGGGTGGGGGGACCACAATGAGCAGTTCTTC

abundance: NA
j_gene: TRBJ2-5
v_gene: TRBV30
d_gene: TRBD1
CDR3aa: CAYRQGAGETQYF
CDR3nt: TGTGCCTATAGACAGGGGGCAGGAGAGACCCAGTACTTC

abundance: NA
j_gene: TRBJ2-5
v_gene: TRBV6-6
d_gene: NA
CDR3aa: CASTLQETQYF
CDR3nt: TGTGCCAGCACCCTACAAGAGACCCAGTACTTC

abundance: few
j_gene: TRBJ1-5
v_gene: TRBV29-1
d_gene: NA
CDR3aa: CSVSYSNQPQHF
CDR3nt: TGCAGCGTCAGTTATAGCAATCAGCCCCAGCATTTT

abundance: NA
j_gene: TRBJ1-4
v_gene: TRBV4-1
d_gene: NA
CDR3aa: CASSFTQGREEKLFF
CDR3nt: TGCGCCAGCAGCTTCACCCAGGGGCGGGAAGAAAAACTGTTTTTT

abundance: few
j_gene: TRBJ1-1
v_gene: TRBV4-1
d_gene: TRBD1
CDR3aa: CASSQGGTGEVAFF
CDR3nt: TGCGCCAGCAGCCAAGGGGGGACAGGGGAGGTCGCTTTCTTT

abundance: NA
j_gene: TRBJ1-1
v_gene: TRBV10-3
d_gene: NA
CDR3aa: CAISESYQSTEAFF
CDR3nt: TGTGCCATCAGTGAGTCCTATCAAAGCACTGAAGCTTTCTTT

abundance: NA
j_gene: TRBJ2-7
v_gene: TRBV7-9
d_gene: TRBD1
CDR3aa: CASSLGQLVYEQYF
CDR3nt: TGTGCCAGCAGCTTGGGACAGCTAGTCTACGAGCAGTACTTC

abundance: few
j_gene: TRBJ2-3
v_gene: TRBV18
d_gene: TRBD2
CDR3aa: CASSPNSGGRTDTQYF
CDR3nt: TGTGCCAGCTCACCAAATAGCGGGGGCCGCACAGATACGCAGTATTTT

abundance: NA
j_gene: TRBJ2-5
v_gene: TRBV7-2
d_gene: NA
CDR3aa: CASSLAFGWETQYF
CDR3nt: TGTGCCAGCAGCTTAGCGTTCGGTTGGGAGACCCAGTACTTC

abundance: NA
j_gene: TRBJ2-1
v_gene: TRBV10-3
d_gene: NA
CDR3aa: CAIMGDAYNEQFF
CDR3nt: TGTGCCATCATGGGGGATGCCTACAATGAGCAGTTCTTC

abundance: NA
j_gene: TRBJ2-7
v_gene: TRBV6-1
d_gene: NA
CDR3aa: CASSRDGYEQYF
CDR3nt: TGTGCCAGCAGCAGGGACGGCTACGAGCAGTACTTC

abundance: NA
j_gene: TRBJ2-5
v_gene: TRBV11-1
d_gene: TRBD1
CDR3aa: CASSLRSDRAETQYF
CDR3nt: TGTGCCAGCAGCTTGCGCTCAGACAGGGCTGAGACCCAGTACTTC

abundance: few
j_gene: TRBJ2-7
v_gene: TRBV7-6
d_gene: TRBD2
CDR3aa: CASSLVRGTSGVSYEQYF
CDR3nt: TGTGCCAGCAGCTTAGTCAGGGGGACTAGCGGGGTTAGCTACGAGCAGTACTTC

abundance: few
j_gene: TRBJ2-5
v_gene: TRBV30
d_gene: NA
CDR3aa: CAWSVRGVRETQYF
CDR3nt: TGTGCCTGGAGTGTACGGGGTGTGCGAGAGACCCAGTACTTC

abundance: NA
j_gene: TRBJ2-7
v_gene: TRBV19
d_gene: NA
CDR3aa: CASSIESGTAYEQYF
CDR3nt: TGTGCCAGTAGTATCGAATCCGGCACAGCCTACGAGCAGTACTTC

abundance: medium-sized
j_gene: TRBJ2-5
v_gene: TRBV30
d_gene: NA
CDR3aa: CAWSQGQIETQYF
CDR3nt: TGTGCCTGGAGTCAAGGACAGATAGAGACCCAGTACTTC

abundance: few
j_gene: TRBJ1-5
v_gene: TRBV7-9
d_gene: NA
CDR3aa: CASSEYNQPQHF
CDR3nt: TGTGCCAGCAGCGAGTACAATCAGCCCCAGCATTTT

abundance: NA
j_gene: TRBJ2-7
v_gene: TRBV7-2
d_gene: NA
CDR3aa: CASSLTPLGISEQYF
CDR3nt: TGTGCCAGCAGCTTAACCCCTTTGGGGATAAGTGAGCAGTACTTC